The 24 T cell receptor beta chains below come from one sample, sequenced in a study of shared clonotypes between healthy human individuals. The protocol was immunoSEQ multiplex PCR, while the TCRdb copy is restricted to in-frame clones and leaves out a portion. This table holds over 850,000 clones, 75% to 80% found once. The sample comprised memory CD4+ T cells from PBMCs. Stated subset: CD45RA-negative fraction. All receptors come from a man younger than 35 in good health. Some clones in this sample may be carry-over from other donors' samples.

The chain employs TRBV18 and TRBJ2-5; TRBD1 might be the D (5 bases). Germline values: CDR1 KGHSH, CDR2 LQKENI. The V and J ends lost 1 base and 2 bases respectively, with 8 bases between them. The CDR3 sequence is 14 residues long. In DNA, the CDR3 is TGTGCCAGCTCACCACGGGCAGGGCAAGAGACCCAGTACTTC. Protein sequence: CASSPRAGQETQYF.

V is TRBV18 and J is TRBJ2-2; 12 bases match TRBD2. There are 18 residues in the CDR3. CDR1 is KGHSH and CDR2 is LQKENI in the germline V gene. After removal of 4 bases from V and 7 bases from J, the junction contained 13 bases not matched to a gene. The CDR3 region has the DNA TGTGCCAGCTCACGAACGCTAGCGGGAGGGCCTGAGGACGGGGAGCTGTTTTTT. Translated, it gives CASSRTLAGGPEDGELFF.

The chain combines TRBV10-3 with TRBJ1-2, with D perhaps TRBD1 (5 bases). Trimming removed 8 bases at V and 6 bases at J, with 13 bases between. The CDR3 length is 12 residues. From germline, CDR1 is ENHRY and CDR2 SYGVKD. The CDR3 loop is CAISWDLNGYTF. The CDR3 bases are TGTGCCATCTCTTGGGACCTCAATGGCTACACCTTC.

Comment on this clone: This sequence is one base from a far larger clone and is likely a read error. The V call is TRBV9, the J call TRBJ2-7, with D unresolved. CDR3 length: 14 residues. Germline V gene data show CDR1 as SGDLS and CDR2 as YYNGEE. CDR3: CAGSVMPENYEQYF. The CDR3 nucleotides read TGTGCCGGCAGCGTTATGCCGGAAAACTACGAGCAGTACTTC.

This rearrangement joins TRBV27 to TRBJ1-2; TRBD1 matches at 7 bases. The CDR3 has 14 amino acids. In germline, CDR1 is MNHEY, CDR2 SMNVEV (reference sequence). The V and J ends lost 6 bases and 3 bases, in that order; junction bases with no gene match: 7. This CDR3 reads CASRPRGSDYGYTF. The CDR3 DNA sequence: TGTGCCAGCAGGCCCAGGGGGTCCGACTATGGCTACACCTTC.

This chain links TRBV18 with TRBJ1-1, with TRBD1 as a possible D gene (5 bases). Germline-derived CDR1 and CDR2 are KGHSH and LQKENI. Trimming removed 4 bases at V and 8 bases at J, with 8 bases between. The CDR3 spans 11 residues. CDR3: CASSLPGEAFF. The CDR3 DNA reads as TGTGCCAGCTCACTTCCAGGGGAAGCTTTCTTT.

The chain combines TRBV29-1 with TRBJ2-1; tentative D call: TRBD1 (5 bases). The CDR3 totals 13 residues. Trimming stripped 4 bases from V and 3 bases from J, with 10 bases between. The germline gives CDR1 SQVTM, CDR2 ANQGSEA. The CDR3 loop reads CSVVGQGYNEQFF. The CDR3 region has the DNA TGCAGCGTTGTAGGGCAGGGCTACAATGAGCAGTTCTTC.

Concerning this clone: Other DNA sequences in this specimen translate into the identical CDR3. V gene TRBV9 combines with J gene TRBJ2-3; TRBD2 matches 12 bases. Germline V gene sequence: CDR1 SGDLS, CDR2 YYNGEE. Unmatched junction bases numbered 2, after V lost 0 bases and J lost 0 bases. This CDR3 has 17 residues. In DNA, the CDR3 is TGTGCCAGCAGCGTAGGGGGGACTAGCGGGAGCACAGATACGCAGTATTTT. As protein: CASSVGGTSGSTDTQYF.

The chain uses TRBV30 and TRBJ2-4, with TRBD1 matching 12 bases. V trimming: 5 bases; J trimming: 4 bases; junction bases outside the gene matches: 6. CDR3 length: 15 residues. Per germline, CDR1 GTSNPN and CDR2 SVGIG (reference sequence). The CDR3 DNA reads TGTGCCTGGTGGGACAGGGGGCGAGCAAAAAACATTCAGTACTTC. Amino acid sequence: CAWWDRGRAKNIQYF.

This clone was found a few times. The chain is built from TRBV9 and TRBJ2-3; D is tentatively TRBD1 or TRBD2 (5 bases each). The V gene lost 6 bases and the J gene lost 8 bases, with 16 bases spanning the gap. Germline CDR1 SGDLS, CDR2 YYNGEE. This CDR3 region has 13 residues. This CDR3 is CASTLEWDGTQYF. CDR3 nucleotide sequence: TGTGCCAGCACCCTGGAGTGGGACGGTACGCAGTATTTT.

This clone was recorded only once. The chain carries TRBV9 and TRBJ1-4, with 9 bases matching TRBD1. Germline loops: CDR1 SGDLS, CDR2 YYNGEE. V lost 0 bases, J lost 8 bases, and 5 bases stayed unmatched. CDR3 length: 15 residues. The CDR3 region is CASSVGGTGNEKLFF. CDR3 coding DNA: TGTGCCAGCAGCGTAGGGGGGACAGGGAACGAAAAACTGTTTTTT.

The CDR3 nucleotides read TGTGCCAGCAGTCCGCGTCCTGGGTACGAGCAGTACTTC. Its translation: CASSPRPGYEQYF. V and J are TRBV6-6 and TRBJ2-7; D gene unclear. CDR3 size: 13 residues. V lost 5 bases to trimming and J lost 4 bases, with 12 bases between them. CDR1 and CDR2 from the germline V gene are MNHNY and SVGAGI (reference sequence).

This clone was found a few times. Other DNA sequences within the sample encode an identical CDR3. The chain couples TRBV6-1 to TRBJ2-2, with D possibly TRBD2 on 5 matching bases. The CDR3 extends over 15 amino acids. Germline assignment: CDR1 MNHNS and CDR2 SASEGT. The V end was cut by 0 bases, the J end by 4 bases, with 9 bases between. DNA for the CDR3: TGTGCCAGCAGTGAAGCGGGAGTGGGCACCGGGGAGCTGTTTTTT. It encodes CASSEAGVGTGELFF.

A note on this clone: This same CDR3 is encoded by further DNA sequences in the sample. The rearrangement links TRBV12-5 to TRBJ1-1; D may be TRBD1 (6 bases). Germline lookup yields CDR1 LGHNT and CDR2 FRNRAP. The CDR3 runs 13 residues. V dropped 1 base and J dropped 4 bases, with 7 bases sitting between them. CDR3 coding DNA: TGTGCTAGTGGTTTGGAGGGGGGCACTGAAGCTTTCTTT. It is translated as CASGLEGGTEAFF.

This clone was seen a handful of times. The chain is built from TRBV28 and TRBJ1-5; D is undetermined. The CDR3 has 14 amino acids. CDR1 and CDR2 from the germline V gene are MDHEN and SYDVKM. Trimming took 3 bases from V and 5 from J, leaving 11 bases between them. The CDR3 sequence: CASSLSDIYQPQHF. In DNA form, the CDR3 reads TGTGCCAGCAGTTTGAGTGACATATATCAGCCCCAGCATTTT.

This clone was seen a few times. The V call is TRBV5-6, the J call TRBJ2-3; the D gene is possibly TRBD2 (5 bases). The CDR3 runs 15 residues. V was trimmed by 4 bases and J by 1 base, leaving 13 bases between them. Germline V gene data show CDR1 as SGHDT and CDR2 as YYEEEE. In DNA form, the CDR3 reads TGTGCCAGCAGCCTCCGCTTGGAGGGCACAGATACGCAGTATTTT. Residues: CASSLRLEGTDTQYF.

The rearrangement links TRBV6-5 to TRBJ1-5; D gene unclear. V was clipped by 4 bases and J by 7 bases, with 11 bases between them. The CDR3 contains 13 residues. Germline CDR1 reads MNHEY; CDR2 reads SVGAGI. CDR3 residues: CASSSPGGQPQHF. The CDR3, as DNA: TGTGCCAGCAGTTCCCCGGGTGGGCAGCCCCAGCATTTT.

This chain links TRBV28 with TRBJ1-2; D ambiguous. The CDR3 contains 15 residues. Germline-derived CDR1 and CDR2 are MDHEN and SYDVKM. The ends were cut back, 6 bases at V and 1 base at J, with 15 bases in the middle. The CDR3 spells CASRTNQVLNYGYTF. As DNA, the CDR3 is TGTGCCAGCAGGACCAACCAAGTTCTTAACTATGGCTACACCTTC.

The chain employs TRBV7-3 and TRBJ2-3; TRBD1 is a possible D gene (6 bases). V was clipped by 4 bases and J by 2 bases, with 10 bases between them. This CDR3 contains 14 residues. Germline lookup yields CDR1 SGHTA and CDR2 FQGTGA. The CDR3 bases are TGTGCCAGCAGCTCGGGACAAGTCACAGATACGCAGTATTTT. This gives the protein CASSSGQVTDTQYF. Based on the CDR3 plus reference TRBV7-3 and TRBJ2-3, the full variable domain is GAGVSQTPSNKVTEKGKYVELRCDPISGHTALYWYRQSLGQGPEFLIYFQGTGAADDSGLPNDRFFAVRPEGSVSTLKIQRTERGDSAVYLCASSSGQVTDTQYFGPGTRLTVL.

The chain carries TRBV7-2 and TRBJ1-1, with 8 bases lining up with TRBD1. Germline CDR1 and CDR2: SGHTA and FQGNSA. The CDR3 sequence is 14 residues long. V dropped 4 bases and J dropped 5; count of bases not matched to a gene: 6. CDR3 region: CASSYGQGGTEAFF. CDR3 nucleotides: TGTGCCAGCAGCTACGGACAGGGTGGGACTGAAGCTTTCTTT. The full variable domain, completed using reference TRBV7-2 and TRBJ1-1, is GAGVSQSPSNKVTEKGKDVELRCDPISGHTALYWYRQSLGQGLEFLIYFQGNSAPDKSGLPSDRFSAERTGGSVSTLTIQRTQQEDSAVYLCASSYGQGGTEAFFGQGTRLTVV.

This chain joins TRBV29-1 and TRBJ1-1, with D hard to call. V lost 3 bases to trimming and J lost 7 bases, with 15 bases between them. Germline V gene data show CDR1 as SQVTM and CDR2 as ANQGSEA. The CDR3 length is 13 residues. The CDR3 protein is CSVDDGHGSEAFF. CDR3 sequence (DNA): TGCAGCGTTGACGATGGTCATGGGAGTGAAGCTTTCTTT.

The chain joins TRBV9 to TRBJ2-3, with a possible D match to TRBD2 (7 bases). CDR3 length: 17 residues. CDR1 and CDR2 (germline): SGDLS, YYNGEE. V lost 2 bases and J lost 0, with 16 bases in between. The CDR3 nucleotides are TGTGCCAGCAGCGTGGGAGGCCGGGGGGCAAGCACAGATACGCAGTATTTT. Translating it yields CASSVGGRGASTDTQYF.

The V call is TRBV28, the J call TRBJ2-7, with D perhaps TRBD1 (6 bases). V lost 5 bases, J lost 5 bases, and 13 bases lay in between. The CDR3 is 13 residues long. CDR1 is MDHEN and CDR2 is SYDVKM in the germline V gene. The chain's CDR3 is CASSPPGGDEQYF. In DNA form, the CDR3 reads TGTGCCAGCAGTCCCCCTGGGGGCGACGAGCAGTACTTC.

The chain employs TRBV27 and TRBJ1-5; 7 positions match TRBD1. CDR1 is MNHEY and CDR2 is SMNVEV in the germline V gene (reference sequence). The CDR3 sequence is 14 residues long. Trimming at V came to 4 bases and at J to 4 bases, leaving 4 bases not matched to a gene. CDR3 DNA sequence: TGTGCCAGCAGTTCTTACAGGGGAAATCAGCCCCAGCATTTT. It yields the protein CASSSYRGNQPQHF.